The clone carrying this TCR beta chain occurred a few times. TCRdb reanalysed the 5' RACE reads using MiXCR and keeps one entry per CDR3 protein. This sample has nearly 900,000 distinct CDR3 sequences, with roughly an eighth found just once. V gave up 2 bases and J gave up 0 bases, with 8 bases separating them. CDR1 MRHNA and CDR2 SNTAGT come from the germline V gene. The CDR3 is made up of 15 amino acids. This entry belongs to a study of identical twins. A further study also used this sample, focusing on yellow fever vaccine responses in identical twins.

The sequencing input was PBMCs. V is TRBV6-4 and J is TRBJ1-3; D is ambiguous. The receptor was derived from a woman under 30 in good health. This CDR3 reads CASSDPDTSGNTIYF. CDR3 nucleotide sequence: TGTGCCAGCAGTGACCCTGACACCTCTGGAAACACCATATATTTT.